Below are 2 T cell receptor beta chains sequenced from a single sample in a study of T cell responses to AZD1222 COVID-19 vaccine. Clones were read by immunoSEQ multiplex PCR, and TCRdb kept only the in-frame ones, dropping some. This table lists over 120,000 clones. The source material was peripheral blood. Receptors were obtained from an adult in good health.

The rearrangement uses TRBV7-3 and TRBJ1-1; possibly TRBD1 for D (5 bases). Germline loops: CDR1 SGHTA, CDR2 FQGTGA. This CDR3 is 14 amino acids long. With 2 bases removed from V and 5 bases from J, the gap between germline ends came to 12 bases. This CDR3 reads CASSLLGVGTEAFF. CDR3 sequence (DNA): TGTGCCAGCAGCTTATTGGGGGTGGGAACTGAAGCTTTCTTT.

The J gene is TRBJ2-5, the V gene TRBV20-1, with D maybe TRBD2 (6 bases). Near its end, the DNA agrees better with TRBJ2-7, so the J call may be wrong. Per germline, CDR1 DFQATT and CDR2 SNEGSKA (reference sequence). CDR3 length equals 14 residues. The CDR3 region has the DNA TGCAGTGCTAGTTGGTGGCGGGGACCTTACGAGCAGTACTTC. Its translation is CSASWWRGPYEQYF.